Listed here are 9 T cell receptor beta chains from one sample, sequenced in a study of T cells after yellow fever vaccination. TCRdb redid the calling of the 5' RACE reads with MiXCR, one entry per CDR3 protein. The sample consists of a few hundred thousand distinct CDR3 sequences, roughly 4% of them appearing once. The sample was PBMCs, taken on the day of the yellow fever booster vaccination. The source is a man between 18 and 35 years old who received the YFV17D yellow fever vaccine.

The V call is TRBV18, the J call TRBJ1-1; D not resolved. The germline V and J ends were trimmed by 1 base and 4 bases, with 13 bases remaining between them. CDR1 and CDR2 from the germline V gene are KGHSH and LQKENI. The CDR3 is made up of 15 amino acids. The CDR3 DNA sequence: TGTGCCAGCTCACCACAATCGAACAGCCCCACTGAAGCTTTCTTT. Translated: CASSPQSNSPTEAFF.

This clonotype was detected a few times. The chain couples TRBV28 to TRBJ2-3, with 8 bases aligning to TRBD1. This CDR3 has 14 residues. Losses at the gene ends were 8 bases for V and 1 base for J; bases not matched to a gene: 5. Germline assignment: CDR1 MDHEN and CDR2 SYDVKM. CDR3 sequence: CASQVQGGTDTQYF. The DNA for the CDR3 is TGTGCCAGCCAAGTACAGGGGGGCACAGATACGCAGTATTTT.

The sample holds a few counts of this clonotype. V usage is TRBV20-1 and J usage is TRBJ2-7; 8 nucleotides align to TRBD2. The germline V gene encodes CDR1 DFQATT and CDR2 SNEGSKA (reference sequence). The CDR3 spans 15 residues. The V segment lost 7 bases and the J segment 0 bases; nucleotides outside the gene matches: 11. DNA for the CDR3: TGCAGTGTAAGCGGGGGAACTGCAAGCTCCTACGAGCAGTACGTC. Residues: CSVSGGTASSYEQYV.

This clonotype showed up just a few times. The V call is TRBV6-5, the J call TRBJ2-7; D is ambiguous. The V end was cut by 4 bases, the J end by 1 base, with 14 bases between. This CDR3 is built from 15 residues. The germline gives CDR1 MNHEY, CDR2 SVGAGI. CDR3 nucleotides: TGTGCCAGCAGTTTTTGTGGGTCGTCGTCCTACGAGCAGTACGTC. Residues: CASSFCGSSSYEQYV.

The V and J genes are TRBV20-1 and TRBJ2-1; 9 bases are shared with TRBD1. Germline V gene sequence: CDR1 DFQATT, CDR2 SNEGSKA (reference sequence). The V segment lost 4 bases and the J segment 8 bases; nucleotides outside the gene matches: 9. The CDR3 is 14 residues long. The CDR3 nucleotides are TGCAGTGCTATAAGTACAGGGGGCATGGATGAGCAGTTCTTC. Its protein is CSAISTGGMDEQFF.

This CDR3 is CASTRGVTGGNTIYF. CDR3 nucleotide sequence: TGTGCCAGTACAAGGGGAGTGACAGGTGGAAACACCATATATTTT. The chain combines TRBV19 with TRBJ1-3, with D perhaps TRBD1 (6 bases). The germline V gene has CDR1 LNHDA and CDR2 SQIVND (reference sequence). The CDR3 sequence is 15 residues long. The germline V and J ends were trimmed by 7 bases and 3 bases, with 16 bases remaining between them.

This clonotype was seen many times. This chain joins TRBV20-1 and TRBJ2-2, with TRBD1 matching 7 bases. The V gene's germline CDR1 is DFQATT and CDR2 SNEGSKA (reference sequence). The ends lost 0 bases at V and 7 bases at J; junction bases unmatched: 8. This CDR3 has 15 residues. CDR3 in amino acids: CSARDGEGDSGELFF. Here the CDR3 DNA reads TGCAGTGCTAGAGATGGCGAGGGGGACAGCGGGGAGCTGTTTTTT.

This clonotype was seen many times. V and J are TRBV4-3 and TRBJ1-4; 7 nucleotides match TRBD1. CDR1 is LGHNA and CDR2 is YSLEER in the germline V gene. CDR3 length equals 13 residues. J was trimmed by 7 bases and V by 4 bases; bases with no gene match: 3. CDR3 sequence reads: CASSRGTVEKLFF. The CDR3 bases are TGCGCCAGCAGCCGAGGGACAGTTGAAAAACTGTTTTTT.

This clonotype has at least ten counts. This chain uses TRBV6-5 with TRBJ2-6; D might be TRBD1 (5 bases). From germline, CDR1 is MNHEY and CDR2 SVGAGI. The CDR3 sequence is 17 residues long. Trimming took 4 bases from V and 1 from J, leaving 14 bases between them. In DNA form, the CDR3 reads TGTGCCAGCAGTTTCACCCCCCAGGGTTCTGGGGCCAACGTCCTGACTTTC. Amino acids: CASSFTPQGSGANVLTF.